This T cell receptor beta chain was obtained from a study of OX40 agonist ivuxolimab in advanced cancers. Points from the study as a whole: On average, CD8+ T cells had more expanded clones than CD4+. Certain nonresponders likewise exhibited a low normalized T-cell clonal expansion.

Trimming shortened V by 0 bases and J by 8 bases, and 13 bases separated the two germline ends. The CDR3 runs 14 residues. Germline V CDR1 and CDR2: SGHNT, YENEEA. The assay was immunoSEQ multiplex PCR, and TCRdb's table has in-frame clones only and misses some. The repertoire consists of fewer than 85,000 clones, with about 90% occurring once and the leading ten covering approximately 0.5%. In its sample, this clone was seen once. The target antigen is unknown. Anyone with autoimmune disease history or systemic immunosuppression was excluded. The sequences come from CD4+ or CD8+ T cells sorted from blood, collected in a trial of the OX40 agonist ivuxolimab. This receptor was identified in an adult with an advanced solid tumor such as melanoma, head and neck, liver or kidney cancer. The V gene is TRBV11-3, the J gene TRBJ1-1; the D is unclear. The CDR3: CASSLDHFAGEAFF. CDR3 sequence (DNA): TGTGCCAGCAGCTTAGATCATTTTGCGGGGGAAGCTTTCTTT.